This T cell receptor (beta chain) appears in the sequencing data of a study of identical twins. Broader study findings: Cord blood beta clonotypes that were abundant carried fewer insertions, and memory repertoires showed no such trend. The degree of excess twin sharing was weaker in beta out-of-frame sequences.

Remarks on this clonotype: What it recognizes is unknown.

V lost 6 bases, J lost 3 bases, and 18 bases lay in between. Germline loops: CDR1 MDHEN, CDR2 SYDVKM. The CDR3 length is 15 residues. TCRdb reprocessed the 5' RACE reads with MiXCR, giving one entry per CDR3 protein. Of a few hundred thousand distinct CDR3 sequences listed, 7.5% to 10% are singletons. Another study also made use of these data, one on yellow fever vaccine responses in identical twins.

The chain is built from TRBV28 and TRBJ2-7; possible D gene TRBD1, 8 bases. This TCR was recovered from a woman under 30 in good health. The sequenced sample consisted of PBMCs. As DNA, the CDR3 is TGTGCCAGCAGCCTAGGACAGGGACTAAACTACGAGCAGTACTTC. Amino acids: CASSLGQGLNYEQYF.